This passage covers 32 T cell receptor beta chains from one sample sequenced in a study of blood T cells in healthy people across ages. The authors ran a second PCR of about 7 to 12 cycles using a sample-barcoded 5' primer and a J-beta primer mix. MiXCR, run by TCRdb on the 5' RACE reads, gives a single entry per CDR3 protein. This table holds around 650,000 distinct CDR3 sequences, around 41% found once. The sequencing sample was made of blood. The receptor source for this set is a man older than 75 in good health.

This clonotype was counted a few times. The gene calls are TRBV2 and TRBJ1-2; no clear D. Germline CDR1 SNHLY, CDR2 FYNNEI. Trimming took off 1 base at V and 4 bases at J, with 10 bases between the two ends. The CDR3 has 14 residues. The CDR3: CASSEVLGIYGYTF. DNA of the CDR3: TGTGCCAGCAGTGAAGTACTCGGGATCTATGGCTACACCTTC.

This clonotype was observed a handful of times. The chain links TRBV28 to TRBJ2-3; TRBD2 matches 11 bases. Germline loops: CDR1 MDHEN, CDR2 SYDVKM. Trimming at V came to 6 bases and at J to 5 bases, leaving 10 bases not matched to a gene. This CDR3 is built from 16 residues. The CDR3 spells CASRSTTSGSEDTQYF. The CDR3 DNA sequence: TGTGCCAGCAGATCTACCACTAGCGGGAGTGAAGATACGCAGTATTTT.

CDR3 DNA sequence: TGTGCCAGCAGATCTCCATCGGGGGAGGAGACCCAGTACTTC. Its translation: CASRSPSGEETQYF. The rearrangement joins TRBV12-3 or TRBV12-4 to TRBJ2-5, with D perhaps TRBD2 (6 bases). Trimming pared 6 bases from V and 5 bases from J, leaving 16 bases between. There are 14 residues in the CDR3.

Worth noting for this clonotype: The junction shows a germline mismatch at one end, possibly a read error. The rearrangement uses TRBV9 and TRBJ2-3; 11 nucleotides align to TRBD2. The CDR3 is 17 amino acids. Germline V gene sequence: CDR1 SGDLS, CDR2 YYNGEE. The CDR3 DNA follows: TGTGCCAGCAGCGAGGGGGGTAGCGGGAGGGCCCTAGATACGCGGTATTTT. It specifies CASSEGGSGRALDTRYF.

Turning to this clonotype: A read error may explain this, as a much larger clone is one base away. The chain joins TRBV6-2 or TRBV6-3 to TRBJ2-1; tentative D call: TRBD1 (5 bases). The V and J ends lost 5 bases and 13 bases respectively, with 12 bases between them. CDR3 length: 11 residues. Germline CDR1 and CDR2: MNHEY and SVGEGT. The CDR3 is CASSKQETQFF. CDR3 coding DNA: TGTGCCAGCAGTAAACAGGAGACCCAGTTCTTC.

A few counts support this clonotype. The rearrangement links TRBV7-2 to TRBJ2-7; D is undetermined. CDR1 is SGHTA, CDR2 FQGNSA, per germline. Trimming removed 1 base from V and 2 bases from J, with 12 bases in between. The CDR3 length is 15 residues. The CDR3 DNA follows: TGTGCCAGCAGCTTAGATGCGACACCAGCCTACGAGCAGTACTTC. It translates to CASSLDATPAYEQYF.

The rearrangement joins TRBV24-1 to TRBJ1-2, with 7 bases fitting TRBD1. CDR1 KGHDR and CDR2 SFDVKD come from the germline V gene. The CDR3 spans 15 residues. After removal of 2 bases from V and 8 bases from J, the junction contained 10 bases not matched to a gene. CDR3 protein: CATSDSRQGFRGYTF. CDR3 nucleotide sequence: TGTGCCACCAGTGATTCCAGACAGGGTTTTCGCGGCTACACCTTC.

The rearrangement uses TRBV27 and TRBJ2-2; D is possibly TRBD2 (5 bases). Germline V gene data show CDR1 as MNHEY and CDR2 as SMNVEV (reference sequence). V was cut by 2 bases and J by 6 bases, with 7 bases left in between. The CDR3 length is 13 residues. The CDR3 region has the DNA TGTGCCAGCAGTTTACGGAGGTCCGGGGAGCTGTTTTTT. Its protein product is CASSLRRSGELFF.

This clonotype was seen a handful of times. V gene TRBV12-3 or TRBV12-4 combines with J gene TRBJ1-2, with 7 bases aligning to TRBD1. The CDR3 sequence is 14 residues long. V shed 5 bases, J shed 4 bases, and the junction held 7 bases outside the gene matches. The CDR3: CASSRNRGSYGYTF. The DNA of the CDR3 is TGTGCCAGCAGTAGAAACAGGGGTTCCTATGGCTACACCTTC.

This clonotype was found a few times. This chain joins TRBV7-2 and TRBJ2-1; D perhaps matches TRBD1 (5 bases). CDR1 and CDR2 from the germline V gene are SGHTA and FQGNSA. Trimming took off 5 bases at V and 10 bases at J, with 15 bases between the two ends. CDR3 length: 13 residues. The CDR3 nucleotides read TGTGCCAGCAGCGCAAGACAGACGGCGGAGCAGTTCTTC. Translating gives CASSARQTAEQFF.

This clonotype was found a few times. The rearrangement links TRBV12-3 or TRBV12-4 to TRBJ2-7, with 11 positions matching TRBD2. This CDR3 has 13 amino acids. Unmatched junction bases numbered 0, after V lost 6 bases and J lost 2 bases. The CDR3 coding sequence is TGTGCCAGCAGGACTAGCGGGACCTACGAGCAGTACTTC. Protein sequence: CASRTSGTYEQYF.

The V and J genes are TRBV7-3 and TRBJ2-1; D assignment may be TRBD1 or TRBD2 (5 bases each). Per germline, CDR1 SGHTA and CDR2 FQGTGA. V lost 2 bases and J 3 bases, leaving 8 bases between the germline ends. The CDR3 spans 14 residues. The CDR3 here is CASSLGGIYNEQFF. Written as DNA, the CDR3 is TGTGCCAGCAGCTTAGGGGGAATCTACAATGAGCAGTTCTTC.

This clonotype was recorded only once. This may be a read error: a much more frequent sequence differs by one nucleotide. The genes are TRBV4-3 and TRBJ2-7; D may be TRBD1 (5 bases). Trimming left V 0 bases short and J 1 base short, with 13 bases between. There are 16 residues in the CDR3. The germline V gene has CDR1 LGHNA and CDR2 YSLEER. The CDR3 DNA reads as TGCGCCAGCAGCCAAGAGTACGCTAGGGGTTCCTACGAGCAGTACTTC. Protein sequence: CASSQEYARGSYEQYF.

In nucleotides, the CDR3 is TGCGCCAGCAGCCCAGATGAGCTCAGGGACAATCAGCCCCAGCATTTT. It codes for CASSPDELRDNQPQHF. The chain carries TRBV5-1 and TRBJ1-5, with D possibly matching TRBD1 (5 bases). Germline CDR1 SGHRS, CDR2 YFSETQ. This CDR3 region has 16 residues. Trimming removed 4 bases at V and 3 bases at J, with 17 bases between.

This clonotype turned up a few times. The CDR3 DNA follows: TGTGCCAGCAGCTTAGCGAACCGGGGAGAGCAGTTCTTC. Translation: CASSLANRGEQFF. V and J are TRBV7-2 and TRBJ2-1; D might be TRBD2 (5 bases). V lost 0 bases and J 10 bases, leaving 10 bases between the germline ends. Germline CDR1 and CDR2: SGHTA and FQGNSA. CDR3 size: 13 residues.

This sequence joins TRBV4-3 and TRBJ1-2, with a possible D match to TRBD1 (5 bases). CDR1 is LGHNA and CDR2 is YSLEER in the germline V gene. Trimming left V 1 base short and J 3 bases short, with 9 bases between. CDR3 length: 14 residues. The CDR3 loop reads CASSQGPGYYGYTF. The CDR3 region has the DNA TGCGCCAGCAGCCAAGGGCCAGGGTACTATGGCTACACCTTC.

V and J are TRBV10-3 and TRBJ1-1; D call uncertain. The CDR3 has 11 amino acids. V gave up 8 bases and J gave up 5 bases, with 9 bases separating them. The V gene's germline CDR1 is ENHRY and CDR2 SYGVKD. CDR3 loop: CAIGRGTEAFF. For the CDR3, the DNA is TGTGCCATCGGTCGGGGAACTGAAGCTTTCTTT.

The rearrangement uses TRBV7-2 and TRBJ2-1; 9 bases map to TRBD1. V trimming: 5 bases; J trimming: 3 bases; junction bases outside the gene matches: 8. From germline, CDR1 is SGHTA and CDR2 FQGNSA. This CDR3 is 16 amino acids long. The CDR3 nucleotides are TGTGCCAGCAGCCCACTTGGACAGGGGTTCTACAATGAGCAGTTCTTC. Protein: CASSPLGQGFYNEQFF.

This clonotype was seen a few times. The rearrangement uses TRBV27 and TRBJ2-3, with 12 bases identical to TRBD2. Trimming removed 3 bases from V and 4 bases from J; junction bases left unmatched: 5. CDR1 and CDR2 from the germline V gene are MNHEY and SMNVEV (reference sequence). This CDR3 contains 16 residues. The CDR3 sequence is CASSFPGLAGPDTQYF. As DNA, the CDR3 is TGTGCCAGCAGTTTCCCGGGACTAGCGGGCCCAGATACGCAGTATTTT.

The V gene is TRBV20-1, the J gene TRBJ2-5, with a tentative D call TRBD1 (5 bases). The J call may be in error: the DNA end matches TRBJ2-7 better. The CDR3 runs to 14 residues. Germline CDR1 reads DFQATT; CDR2 reads SNEGSKA (reference sequence). CDR3 in amino acids: CSARVPAQGSEQYF. The CDR3, as DNA: TGCAGTGCTAGAGTTCCGGCGCAGGGCTCCGAGCAGTACTTC.

The V and J genes are TRBV20-1 and TRBJ2-6; D is uncertain. This CDR3 is built from 14 residues. CDR1 is DFQATT and CDR2 is SNEGSKA in the germline V gene (reference sequence). Trimming removed 4 bases at V and 2 bases at J, with 9 bases between. The CDR3 coding sequence is TGCAGTGCTATGGCCGTGGCTGGGGCCAACGTCCTGACTTTC. Amino acid sequence: CSAMAVAGANVLTF.

The chain recombines TRBV28 with TRBJ2-4; D gene uncertain. This CDR3 contains 19 residues. Germline V lookup: CDR1 MDHEN, CDR2 SYDVKM. The germline V and J ends were trimmed by 1 base and 1 base, with 20 bases remaining between them. The CDR3 region is CASSLFLVLDIYAKNIQYF. The CDR3 DNA follows: TGTGCCAGCAGTTTATTTCTGGTCCTCGACATTTATGCCAAAAACATTCAGTACTTC.

This chain connects TRBV6-2 or TRBV6-3 to TRBJ1-5; 10 bases line up with TRBD1. This CDR3 has 17 residues. Germline trimming cut 5 bases from V and 1 base from J; bases unmatched to any gene: 8. The germline gives CDR1 MNHEY, CDR2 SVGEGT. CDR3 DNA sequence: TGTGCCAGCAGTCCCCCCCGGACAGGGGGAAGCAATCAGCCCCAGCATTTT. Encoded protein: CASSPPRTGGSNQPQHF.

This clonotype was detected ten times or more. The chain carries TRBV20-1 and TRBJ2-6; TRBD2 matches at 10 bases. Germline assignment: CDR1 DFQATT and CDR2 SNEGSKA (reference sequence). This CDR3 is built from 18 residues. Unmatched junction bases numbered 12, after V lost 6 bases and J lost 1 base. The CDR3 loop reads CSAPYLAGVGSGANVLTF. As DNA, the CDR3 is TGCAGTGCCCCGTATCTAGCGGGAGTAGGGTCTGGGGCCAACGTCCTGACTTTC.

This clonotype was counted only a few times. The V gene is TRBV2, the J gene TRBJ2-1; 12 nucleotides line up with TRBD2. This CDR3 has 17 residues. Per germline, CDR1 SNHLY and CDR2 FYNNEI. J was trimmed by 1 base and V by 4 bases; bases with no gene match: 5. CDR3 loop: CASSGGTSGLSYNEQFF. Here the CDR3 DNA reads TGTGCCAGCAGTGGCGGGACTAGCGGGCTATCCTACAATGAGCAGTTCTTC.

A word on this clonotype: A read error is possible here, since a much larger clone lies one base away. This rearrangement joins TRBV4-3 to TRBJ2-3, with 8 bases identical to TRBD1. Trimming removed 6 bases from V and 8 bases from J; junction bases left unmatched: 7. CDR1 and CDR2 (germline): LGHNA, YSLEER. The CDR3 is 13 amino acids. The DNA for the CDR3 is TGCGCCAGCAGTCGGACAGGGACGGGTACGCAGTATTTT. It yields the protein CASSRTGTGTQYF.

The gene calls are TRBV11-3 and TRBJ2-5; D might be TRBD1 (7 bases). The CDR3 contains 17 residues. Germline V gene data show CDR1 as SGHNT and CDR2 as YENEEA. The ends were cut back, 5 bases at V and 5 bases at J, with 24 bases in the middle. CDR3 sequence reads: CASSPGVGTAKGETQYF. In DNA form, the CDR3 reads TGTGCCAGCAGCCCGGGGGTCGGGACAGCGAAAGGGGAGACCCAGTACTTC.

The chain combines TRBV10-3 with TRBJ1-4, with 10 bases aligning to TRBD1. V trimming: 10 bases; J trimming: 5 bases; junction bases outside the gene matches: 4. Germline V gene lookup returns CDR1 ENHRY and CDR2 SYGVKD. The CDR3 totals 13 residues. The CDR3, as DNA: TGTGCCACCAGACAGGGGGCGAATGAAAAACTGTTTTTT. It codes for CATRQGANEKLFF.

The chain couples TRBV11-2 to TRBJ2-1, with D unresolved. The V end lost 5 bases, the J end lost 0 bases, and 14 bases lay between the germline ends. The CDR3 length is 16 residues. The germline CDR1 and CDR2 sequences are SGHAT and FQNNGV. The CDR3 sequence: CASSPPGLSSYNEQFF. The DNA for the CDR3 is TGTGCCAGCAGCCCCCCGGGCCTCAGCTCCTACAATGAGCAGTTCTTC.

The chain recombines TRBV9 with TRBJ2-3; D not resolved. From germline, CDR1 is SGDLS and CDR2 YYNGEE. The CDR3 runs to 14 residues. V lost 0 bases and J 4 bases, leaving 9 bases between the germline ends. Here the CDR3 reads CASSVGRRADTQYF. The CDR3 region has the DNA TGTGCCAGCAGCGTAGGGCGACGGGCAGATACGCAGTATTTT.

The chain has TRBV27 and TRBJ2-3, with TRBD1 matching 10 bases. Germline V lookup: CDR1 MNHEY, CDR2 SMNVEV (reference sequence). This CDR3 is 16 amino acids long. V gave up 4 bases and J gave up 4 bases; unmatched junction bases: 8. In nucleotides, the CDR3 is TGTGCCAGCAGTTCGGGACAGGGGTCTACCCCAGATACGCAGTATTTT. The encoded protein is CASSSGQGSTPDTQYF.

This chain connects TRBV6-1 to TRBJ2-5, with D unresolved. Trimming left V 5 bases short and J 1 base short, with 11 bases between. Germline loops: CDR1 MNHNS, CDR2 SASEGT. The CDR3 sequence is 14 residues long. The CDR3 reads CASSSRRSQETQYF. Written as DNA, the CDR3 is TGTGCCAGCAGTTCGCGCAGGTCCCAAGAGACCCAGTACTTC.